This T cell receptor beta chain comes out of a study of EBV T-cell therapy then PD-1 blockade in nasopharyngeal carcinoma listed by TCRdb under 2021. Genomic DNA was extracted from sorted cells using the Qiagen DNeasy Kit. Deep sequencing of the TCR beta chain was done on the immunoSEQ platform. In the source study's methods: Repertoire data analysis was performed with the immunoSEQ Analyzer software. The immuneACCESS repertoire file appears here via TCRdb, limited to in-frame rearrangements. These files lack a portion of the clones; in checked studies, under half of the deficit traces to unresolved V genes, and the cause of the others is not known. V, J and clone size reflect that table, while D and trimming were determined from the DNA. This sample lists around 19,000 clones; around 80% were detected once. The ten largest clones take up roughly 32% of the sample. Read against the paper, the sample's time point label means: 266 days after commencement of treatment, after nivolumab therapy. Per the publication, the treatment or condition label means: AdE1-LMPpoly-expanded autologous EBV-specific T-cell therapy followed by anti-PD-1 nivolumab.

This clone was recorded once. No cognate antigen has been identified for it. Within one base of it there is no much larger clone, and no base qualities were kept. The source was CD8+ T cells from blood, collected at roughly day 280 from a patient whose treatment included autologous EBV-specific T cells and nivolumab. This sequence was found in a man aged 35 to 55 with nasopharyngeal carcinoma.

The DNA sequence is given as TGTGCCAGTAGTATAGGTATCCCGACCTACGAGCAGTACTTC. Its translation is CASSIGIPTYEQYF. This sequence uses TRBV19 and TRBJ2-7; the D gene is unclear. The trim is 1 base for V and 2 bases for J, with a gap of 9 bases between the germline ends. CDR3 length: 14 amino acids, cysteine to phenylalanine. Only the CDR3 part of the read is kept: 42 bases, read in frame from the first base. Reading the germline V gene (reference sequence) gives CDR1 LNHDA and CDR2 SQIVND.